This TCR beta chain emerged from a study of blood T cell repertoires in COVID-19. Study-wide context: From the United States, Italy and Spain came samples of acute and convalescent COVID-19.

Trimming removed 0 bases from V and 7 bases from J, with 19 bases in between. CDR1 LGHNA and CDR2 YSLEER come from the germline V gene. The CDR3 covers 16 residues. This clone was observed a handful of times. In the original workflow: How many nucleated cells were present was estimated from reference gene primer amplification. The repertoire was sequenced with immunoSEQ multiplex PCR; TCRdb's copy has only in-frame clones and lacks some. From that table come the V and J calls and clone size; the DNA was used to work out D and trimming. The sample includes hundreds of thousands of clones, roughly 87% of them seen just once.

What was sequenced was peripheral blood. The TCR comes from a woman aged 30 to 39 with acute or convalescent COVID-19. The rearrangement links TRBV4-3 to TRBJ2-7; perhaps TRBD2 as D (5 bases). CDR3 region: CASSQDLEVFSGEQYF. In DNA, the CDR3 is TGCGCCAGCAGCCAAGATTTAGAGGTGTTTTCGGGGGAGCAGTACTTC.